Below, 28 T cell receptor beta chains from the same sample are listed, as sequenced in a study of shared clonotypes between healthy human individuals. The data were produced by immunoSEQ multiplex PCR, yet TCRdb's version contains in-frame clones alone and is incomplete. Here the sample spans approximately 440,000 clones, around 77% being singletons. Sequenced material: PBMCs. These receptor sequences come from a woman aged 40 to 55 in good health. Some clones in this sample may be carry-over from other donors' samples.

The chain is built from TRBV28 and TRBJ2-5; 8 nucleotides match TRBD1. J gave up 5 bases and V 11 bases, and 10 bases lay outside the gene matches. CDR3 length equals 13 residues. Germline V gene sequence: CDR1 MDHEN, CDR2 SYDVKM. The CDR3 sequence: CASGRTGRETQYF. The CDR3 DNA reads TGTGCCTCGGGGAGGACAGGGCGCGAGACCCAGTACTTC.

On this clone itself: The same CDR3 also results from other DNA sequences found in this sample. The rearrangement links TRBV30 to TRBJ1-2; D unclear. Germline V gives CDR1 GTSNPN, CDR2 SVGIG (reference sequence). V was clipped by 0 bases and J by 6 bases, with 5 bases between them. This CDR3 region has 11 residues. The CDR3 nucleotides read TGTGCCTGGAGTGTAGGGAATGGCTACACCTTC. As protein: CAWSVGNGYTF.

This chain links TRBV6-1 with TRBJ1-2, with a weak D call TRBD1 (6 bases). From germline, CDR1 is MNHNS and CDR2 SASEGT. This CDR3 is built from 14 residues. The V and J ends lost 6 bases and 4 bases respectively, with 15 bases between them. CDR3 protein: CASRVAGAAYGYTF. For the CDR3, the DNA is TGTGCCAGCAGGGTGGCGGGGGCGGCCTATGGCTACACCTTC.

This chain links TRBV7-9 with TRBJ2-7, with D uncertain. CDR1 is SEHNR, CDR2 FQNEAQ, per germline (reference sequence). V was pared by 8 bases and J by 9 bases, with 11 bases between. This CDR3 contains 10 residues. The CDR3 coding sequence is TGTGCCAGCTCATCTAAGGGGCAGTACTTC. It specifies CASSSKGQYF.

This sequence joins TRBV27 and TRBJ2-3; 7 bases are shared with TRBD2. Unmatched junction bases numbered 20, after V lost 6 bases and J lost 2 bases. The CDR3 covers 19 residues. CDR1 and CDR2 from the germline V gene are MNHEY and SMNVEV (reference sequence). CDR3 bases: TGTGCCAGCAGCCCCGGGGCTAGCGGATGGGCGAGGCCCACAGATACGCAGTATTTT. Its translation is CASSPGASGWARPTDTQYF.

This clone was found once. At one end, the junction sequence differs from germline, possibly due to a read error. The chain couples TRBV7-7 to TRBJ2-3, with TRBD2 matching over 7 bases. CDR1 is SSHAT, CDR2 FNYEAQ, per germline (reference sequence). The CDR3 consists of 17 residues. The CDR3 here is CASSSSGGVIPTDTQYF. The CDR3 nucleotides are TGTGCTAGCAGCTCTAGCGGCGGGGTTATTCCAACAGATACGCAGTATTTT.

For this clone: The junction and the germline gene differ at one end; a read error may be behind it. The V call is TRBV30, the J call TRBJ2-5; no clear D gene. Per germline, CDR1 GTSNPN and CDR2 SVGIG (reference sequence). The CDR3 has 12 residues. CDR3 loop: CAWGTTAETQHF. CDR3 coding DNA: TGTGCCTGGGGTACGACCGCGGAGACCCAGCACTTC.

The J gene is TRBJ2-7, the V gene TRBV7-2; 9 bases match TRBD2. Germline V gene lookup returns CDR1 SGHTA and CDR2 FQGNSA. V lost 4 bases to trimming and J lost 5 bases; unmatched junction nucleotides: 6. This CDR3 region has 14 residues. CDR3 coding DNA: TGTGCCAGCAGCTCGGGACTAGCTTACAACGAGCAGTACTTC. It yields the protein CASSSGLAYNEQYF.

The V and J genes are TRBV6-5 and TRBJ2-6; D uncertain. In germline, CDR1 is MNHEY, CDR2 SVGAGI. Trimming took 6 bases from V and 1 from J, leaving 7 bases between them. This CDR3 contains 14 residues. The CDR3 reads CASRQLSGANVLTF. The DNA for the CDR3 is TGTGCCAGCAGGCAGCTATCTGGGGCCAACGTCCTGACTTTC.

This rearrangement joins TRBV5-1 to TRBJ2-5, with 9 bases that match TRBD1. V gave up 3 bases and J gave up 1 base; unmatched junction bases: 10. This CDR3 has 17 amino acids. Germline CDR1 reads SGHRS; CDR2 reads YFSETQ. The CDR3 DNA sequence: TGCGCCAGCAGCTGGAACCCGGGACAGGGCACCCAAGAGACCCAGTACTTC. It specifies CASSWNPGQGTQETQYF.

A note on this clone: With only one base between it and a far larger clone, this is likely a read error. The chain links TRBV7-3 to TRBJ1-6; 7 nucleotides line up with TRBD1. After removal of 5 bases from V and 7 bases from J, the junction contained 2 bases not matched to a gene. In germline, CDR1 is SGHTA, CDR2 FQGTGA. The CDR3 length is 13 residues. This chain's CDR3 is CASSAGQNSPLHF. In DNA form, the CDR3 reads TGTGCCAGCAGCGCGGGACAGAATTCACCCCTCCACTTT.

The CDR3 is CASSTSTGTYEQYF. CDR3 nucleotides: TGTGCCAGCTCAACCTCGACAGGGACCTACGAGCAGTACTTC. The rearrangement joins TRBV18 to TRBJ2-7; 7 bases match TRBD1. CDR1 is KGHSH, CDR2 LQKENI, per germline. Trimming removed 5 bases from V and 2 bases from J; junction bases left unmatched: 6. This CDR3 contains 14 residues.

The rearrangement uses TRBV7-6 and TRBJ2-3; 9 bases are a match to TRBD1. Germline-derived CDR1 and CDR2 are SGHVS and FNYEAQ. The CDR3 is made up of 13 amino acids. The V segment lost 0 bases and the J segment 10 bases; nucleotides outside the gene matches: 2. The DNA for the CDR3 is TGTGCCAGCAGCTTAGCACAGGGGGCCCCGCAGTATTTT. Its translation is CASSLAQGAPQYF.

The rearrangement links TRBV18 to TRBJ1-1, with D tentatively TRBD1 (5 bases). V was shortened by 2 bases and J by 1 base, with 11 bases between the two germline ends. This CDR3 comprises 15 residues. The germline V gene has CDR1 KGHSH and CDR2 LQKENI. Here the CDR3 reads CASSPGYDRNTEAFF. The CDR3 DNA sequence: TGTGCCAGCTCACCAGGGTACGACAGGAACACTGAAGCTTTCTTT. The complete variable domain, with remaining parts taken from reference TRBV18 and TRBJ1-1, reads NAGVMQNPRHLVRRRGQEARLRCSPMKGHSHVYWYRQLPEEGLKFMVYLQKENIIDESGMPKERFSAEFPKEGPSILRIQQVVRGDSAAYFCASSPGYDRNTEAFFGQGTRLTVV.

Ten or more counts support this clone. The rearrangement joins TRBV7-8 to TRBJ2-7, with D perhaps being TRBD1 or TRBD2 (5 bases each). V dropped 5 bases and J dropped 0 bases, with 14 bases sitting between them. This CDR3 region has 15 residues. The germline V gene has CDR1 SGHVS and CDR2 FQNEAQ. Written as DNA, the CDR3 is TGTGCCAGCAGCCCCCGAGGGGCTAGCTCCTACGAGCAGTACTTC. It specifies CASSPRGASSYEQYF.

V usage is TRBV18 and J usage is TRBJ1-1; D is uncertain. Per the germline V gene, CDR1 is KGHSH and CDR2 is LQKENI. Trimming cost V 3 bases and J 6 bases, with 11 bases left between them. The CDR3 consists of 13 residues. The CDR3 protein is CASSPSPNPEAFF. CDR3 nucleotide sequence: TGTGCCAGCTCACCCAGTCCGAATCCTGAAGCTTTCTTT. Full variable domain (rest looked up from reference TRBV18 and TRBJ1-1): NAGVMQNPRHLVRRRGQEARLRCSPMKGHSHVYWYRQLPEEGLKFMVYLQKENIIDESGMPKERFSAEFPKEGPSILRIQQVVRGDSAAYFCASSPSPNPEAFFGQGTRLTVV.

This rearrangement joins TRBV2 to TRBJ1-2, with D perhaps TRBD1 (5 bases). The germline V and J ends were trimmed by 3 bases and 4 bases, with 12 bases remaining between them. The CDR3 spans 14 residues. Germline CDR1 is SNHLY and CDR2 is FYNNEI. The CDR3 region is CASSDWDVGYGYTF. The DNA for the CDR3 is TGTGCCAGCAGTGACTGGGACGTTGGCTATGGCTACACCTTC.

As to this clone: This sequence is one base from a far larger clone and is likely a read error. The rearrangement joins TRBV2 to TRBJ2-7, with TRBD2 matching 8 bases. CDR1 and CDR2 (germline): SNHLY, FYNNEI. The CDR3 covers 15 residues. CDR3 DNA: TGTGCCGGCAGTGACGTCACTAGCGGCTCCTACGAGCAGTACTTC. Its protein product is CAGSDVTSGSYEQYF.

This clone has a count of ten or more. The genes are TRBV9 and TRBJ2-1; 11 bases match TRBD2. The CDR3 contains 18 residues. The V gene's germline CDR1 is SGDLS and CDR2 YYNGEE. V was clipped by 3 bases and J by 10 bases; unmatched bases: 18. CDR3 bases: TGTGCCAGCAGCGGGCTAGAAACTTATTCCGGGACTAGCGGAGAGCAGTTCTTC. It specifies CASSGLETYSGTSGEQFF.

The gene calls are TRBV28 and TRBJ2-7; 7 bases agree with TRBD1. The CDR3 loop spans 16 amino acids. Unmatched junction bases numbered 8, after V lost 2 bases and J lost 1 base. From germline, CDR1 is MDHEN and CDR2 SYDVKM. The CDR3 is CASSLMQGVGSYEQYF. The CDR3 DNA is TGTGCCAGCAGTTTAATGCAGGGGGTTGGATCCTACGAGCAGTACTTC.

A remark on this clone: A much larger clonotype is one base distant, so this may be a read error. The rearrangement uses TRBV6-5 and TRBJ2-5, with a possible D match to TRBD2 (5 bases). The CDR3 has 14 residues. V dropped 6 bases and J dropped 11 bases, with 22 bases sitting between them. Germline-derived CDR1 and CDR2 are MNHEY and SVGAGI. The DNA for the CDR3 is TGTGCCAGCAGCCAGCGGTATTCCTCCTACGGGCAGTACTTC. The encoded protein is CASSQRYSSYGQYF.

The V call is TRBV6-1, the J call TRBJ2-1; D is unresolved. Germline V gene lookup returns CDR1 MNHNS and CDR2 SASEGT. V gave up 5 bases and J gave up 6 bases, with 17 bases separating them. This CDR3 contains 15 residues. The CDR3 sequence is CASSTPWASPNEQFF. As DNA, the CDR3 is TGTGCCAGCAGTACCCCCTGGGCTTCCCCCAATGAGCAGTTCTTC.

This chain joins TRBV29-1 and TRBJ1-2, with TRBD1 matching over 10 bases. With V trimmed by 8 bases and J by 4 bases, 10 bases remained unmatched. This CDR3 has 14 residues. Per the germline V gene, CDR1 is SQVTM and CDR2 is ANQGSEA. The CDR3 DNA follows: TGCAGCACTAAGACAGGGGGCGCTGGCTATGGCTACACCTTC. This translates into CSTKTGGAGYGYTF.

The V and J genes are TRBV5-6 and TRBJ2-7; D gene uncertain. Trimming took 2 bases from V and 2 from J, leaving 8 bases between them. The CDR3 has 13 residues. Germline V gene data show CDR1 as SGHDT and CDR2 as YYEEEE. CDR3 protein: CASSFGRTYEQYF. In nucleotides, the CDR3 is TGTGCCAGCAGCTTTGGCAGAACCTACGAGCAGTACTTC.

This chain uses TRBV7-9 with TRBJ1-2; a weak D match, TRBD1 (5 bases). V dropped 5 bases and J dropped 2 bases, with 15 bases sitting between them. CDR1 is SEHNR and CDR2 is FQNEAQ in the germline V gene (reference sequence). The CDR3 runs 15 residues. The CDR3 bases are TGTGCCAGCAGCCCCTCGGGGGGTCAGAACTATGGCTACACCTTC. Its translation: CASSPSGGQNYGYTF.

This clone is a singleton in its sample. The chain is built from TRBV9 and TRBJ1-1; TRBD1 might be the D (6 bases). V dropped 4 bases and J dropped 3 bases, with 16 bases sitting between them. Germline loops: CDR1 SGDLS, CDR2 YYNGEE. The CDR3 spans 15 residues. The CDR3 nucleotides read TGTGCCAGCAGCACACTGGCAGGGGTGGACACTGAAGCTTTCTTT. This encodes CASSTLAGVDTEAFF.

The rearrangement links TRBV29-1 to TRBJ1-3; TRBD1 matches 7 bases. This CDR3 region has 15 residues. Trimming at V came to 5 bases and at J to 3 bases, leaving 10 bases not matched to a gene. Germline loops: CDR1 SQVTM, CDR2 ANQGSEA. The CDR3 loop is CSVLRTGDNGNTIYF. The CDR3, as DNA: TGCAGCGTTTTGCGAACAGGGGACAATGGAAACACCATATATTTT.

The V call is TRBV7-7, the J call TRBJ2-7, with D hard to call. CDR3 length: 14 residues. Looked up from germline, CDR1 is SSHAT and CDR2 is FNYEAQ (reference sequence). The V end was cut by 3 bases, the J end by 2 bases, with 11 bases between. The CDR3 DNA sequence: TGTGCCAGCAGCTTGGACGGTTCGGCCTACGAGCAGTACTTC. Its translation is CASSLDGSAYEQYF.